This TCR beta chain was obtained from a study of T cells in Graves' hyperthyroidism and ophthalmopathy. This clonotype was observed a few times. The investigators amplified TCR beta CDR3 regions from RNA transcripts. TCR CDR3 underwent first-round RT-PCR with the HTBI primer set. TCRdb ran MiXCR on the multiplex PCR reads and lists one entry per CDR3 protein. The data contain about 550,000 distinct CDR3 sequences, around 20% of them singletons. Germline V CDR1 and CDR2: MDHEN, SYDVKM. This CDR3 is built from 14 residues. Trimming took off 2 bases at V and 4 bases at J, with 11 bases between the two ends.

The receptor's source is a man aged 18 to 30 with Graves' hyperthyroidism. The sequenced sample was blood. The rearrangement joins TRBV28 to TRBJ1-1, with a tentative D call TRBD1 (5 bases). The CDR3, as DNA: TGTGCCAGCAGTTTAGGGGGATATCTCACTGAAGCTTTCTTT. Amino acid sequence: CASSLGGYLTEAFF.